This T cell receptor beta chain derives from a study of T cells after yellow fever vaccination. Study context: The fractions with low cell numbers were processed using SMART-Seq v4 Ultra Low Input. Study observations and caveats: It was a small share of clonotypes that appeared in both CD4 and CD8 compartments. Reappearance after the booster was seen for most primary-vaccination clones, at 95% to 96% CD4 and 70% to 90% CD8.

A 5'RACE template-switching step, the method used to make TCR cDNA, added a universal primer site and UMIs. A single record per CDR3 protein comes from TCRdb applying MiXCR to the 5' RACE reads. The data contain some 200,000 distinct CDR3 sequences, approximately 9.9% of them singletons. In this sample, this clonotype turned up many times. The antigen remains undetermined. Germline CDR1 reads KGHDR; CDR2 reads SFDVKD. The junction had 2 bases not matched to a gene; V was cut back by 2 bases and J by 5 bases. The CDR3 is 15 amino acids. The sample here was CD8+ T cells sorted from PBMCs, taken 15 days after the yellow fever booster vaccination. The genes are TRBV24-1 and TRBJ2-2; TRBD1 matches at 9 bases. The TCR comes from a man aged 18 to 35 who received the YFV17D yellow fever vaccine. The DNA for the CDR3 is TGTGCCACCAGTGATTCGGGACAGGGTACCGGGGAGCTGTTTTTT. Residues: CATSDSGQGTGELFF.